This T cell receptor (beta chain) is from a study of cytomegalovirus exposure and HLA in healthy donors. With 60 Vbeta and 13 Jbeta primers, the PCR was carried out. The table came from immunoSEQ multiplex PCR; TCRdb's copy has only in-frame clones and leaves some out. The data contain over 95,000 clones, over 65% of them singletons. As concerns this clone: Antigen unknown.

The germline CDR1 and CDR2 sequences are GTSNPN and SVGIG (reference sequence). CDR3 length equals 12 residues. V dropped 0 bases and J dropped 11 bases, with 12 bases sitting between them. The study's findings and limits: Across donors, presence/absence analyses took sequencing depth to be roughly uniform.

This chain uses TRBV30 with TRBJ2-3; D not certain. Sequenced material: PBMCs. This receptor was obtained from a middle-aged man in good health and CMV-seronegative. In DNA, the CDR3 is TGTGCCTGGAGTGTAGTTCTAACCTTGCAGTATTTT. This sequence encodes CAWSVVLTLQYF.